This is a list of T cell receptor beta chains from one sample in a study of beta chain features in type 1 diabetes. Assay: immunoSEQ multiplex PCR; the TCRdb copy retains only in-frame clones and omits some. The sample gives over 650,000 clones, 11% to 15% of which show up once; 0.035% to 0.045% is in the top ten. The specimen was naive CD4+ T cells from blood. These receptors all stem from a man aged 18-30 years with type 1 diabetes. Both conserved end residues are trimmed from each CDR3. A D gene is named only where the DNA matches it firmly.

NA,TRBV29-1,TRBJ1-2,SVEEPQAGLYGYT
TRBD2,TRBV6-5,TRBJ2-7,ASSYRTSWFGEQY
NA,TRBV11-3,TRBJ2-1,ASSLRLGDNEQF
NA,TRBV18,TRBJ2-5,ASSPLISGQPQETQY
NA,TRBV30,TRBJ2-1,AWTGNWGNEQF
NA,TRBV18,TRBJ1-2,ASSNNGADGYT
NA,TRBV18,TRBJ2-5,ASSPSTGNQETQY
TRBD1,TRBV5-1,TRBJ2-7,ASTQKGQVRDEQY
NA,TRBV25-1,TRBJ2-3,ASSDRGGTDTQY
NA,TRBV29-1,TRBJ2-1,SVEGGQASYNEQF
NA,TRBV6-5,TRBJ2-7,ASSTPGHAYEQY
NA,TRBV2,TRBJ2-7,ASSRDPAYEQY
NA,TRBV9,TRBJ2-1,ASSVEDEQF
NA,TRBV10-1,TRBJ2-2,ASSGSGGYTGELF
TRBD1,TRBV9,TRBJ2-1,ASSVEGTANYNEQF
NA,TRBV30,TRBJ1-5,AWTQSNQPQH
NA,TRBV18,TRBJ2-5,ASSRGSEETQY
NA,TRBV4-3,TRBJ2-5,ASSQDRAQETQY
NA,TRBV6-5,TRBJ2-3,ASSSVKSTDTQY
NA,TRBV5-1,TRBJ2-5,ASSWTGPTQETQY
NA,TRBV10-3,TRBJ1-1,ASHTERGEAF
NA,TRBV6-5,TRBJ1-5,ASGEPQH
NA,TRBV25-1,TRBJ2-1,ASRGVAVHGEQF
TRBD2,TRBV5-1,TRBJ2-7,ASSLRAGGSIYEQY
TRBD1,TRBV28,TRBJ1-5,ASSFGRGLWNQPQH
NA,TRBV4-3,TRBJ2-3,DSSQLVIGHSTDTQY
TRBD2,TRBV19,TRBJ2-7,ASTRTSGRSYEQY
NA,TRBV25-1,TRBJ1-2,ASSEYGPNYGYT
NA,TRBV30,TRBJ1-1,AWSGTAFEAF
TRBD1,TRBV4-3,TRBJ1-4,ASSPETGVPATNEKLF
NA,TRBV7-2,TRBJ2-7,ASSLEPGRTYEQY
NA,TRBV7-6,TRBJ2-1,ASSPRLDEQF
NA,TRBV7-2,TRBJ2-2,ASSQTRLGYTGELF
NA,TRBV5-1,TRBJ2-2,ASKPGQVTGELF
TRBD1,TRBV5-1,TRBJ2-7,ASSRNPGTGATYEQY
NA,TRBV7-9,TRBJ2-1,ASSLTMATNEQF
TRBD1,TRBV28,TRBJ1-1,ASSLIDRGGSEAF
NA,TRBV13,TRBJ1-1,ASSFGRPNTEAF
NA,TRBV25-1,TRBJ2-1,ASMVSFYNEQF
NA,TRBV15,TRBJ2-5,ATSPRDGPPTQY
NA,TRBV5-1,TRBJ2-7,ASSLVGSEQY
TRBD1,TRBV6-5,TRBJ1-4,ASSYGGTANEKLF
NA,TRBV30,TRBJ2-5,AWSTDNLETQY
TRBD1,TRBV11-2,TRBJ1-1,ASSGRQGRTEAF
TRBD1,TRBV6-5,TRBJ2-7,ASSRDRGRYEQY
TRBD1,TRBV29-1,TRBJ2-7,SVAPGQGPYEQY
NA,TRBV30,TRBJ1-4,AWSARFRPYEKLF
NA,TRBV29-1,TRBJ2-3,SVSPQTSEDTQY
NA,TRBV2,TRBJ2-7,ASTTGAREQY
NA,TRBV30,TRBJ1-4,AWSGGGGEKLF
NA,TRBV9,TRBJ2-1,ASGEAPFANEQF